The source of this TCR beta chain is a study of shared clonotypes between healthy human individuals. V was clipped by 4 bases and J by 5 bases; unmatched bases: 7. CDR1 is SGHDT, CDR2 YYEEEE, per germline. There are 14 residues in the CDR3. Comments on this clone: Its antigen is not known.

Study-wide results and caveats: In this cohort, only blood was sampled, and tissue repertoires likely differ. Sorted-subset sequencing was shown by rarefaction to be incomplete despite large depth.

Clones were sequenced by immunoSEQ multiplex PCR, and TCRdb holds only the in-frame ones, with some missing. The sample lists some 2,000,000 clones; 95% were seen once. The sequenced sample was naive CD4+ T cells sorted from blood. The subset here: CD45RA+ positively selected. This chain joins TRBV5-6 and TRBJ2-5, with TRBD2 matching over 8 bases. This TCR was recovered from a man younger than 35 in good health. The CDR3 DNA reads TGTGCCAGCAGCCCGGGGGGGCAGGCGGAGACCCAGTACTTC. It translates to CASSPGGQAETQYF.